This T cell receptor beta chain is drawn from a study of T cells in Graves' hyperthyroidism and ophthalmopathy. It was RNA transcripts that yielded the amplified TCR beta CDR3 regions. TCR CDR3 underwent first-round RT-PCR with the HTBI primer set. Using its own MiXCR run on the multiplex PCR reads, TCRdb lists one record per CDR3 protein. The sample yields about 260,000 distinct CDR3 sequences, roughly 17% seen once. Between the trimmed V and J ends, which lost 7 bases and 0 bases, there was a span of 10 bases. CDR1 and CDR2 (germline): LNHDA, SQIVND (reference sequence). The CDR3 has 14 amino acids.

This clonotype originated in a young woman with Graves' ophthalmopathy. Sequenced: blood. The chain recombines TRBV19 with TRBJ1-5; no firm D call. The CDR3: CASISSHSNQPQHF. Here the CDR3 DNA reads TGTGCCAGTATAAGCTCCCATAGCAATCAGCCCCAGCATTTT.